The clone carrying this T cell receptor beta chain has just a few counts. Its target is not known. There are 14 residues in the CDR3. V shed 5 bases, J shed 4 bases, and the junction held 5 bases outside the gene matches. Germline V gene sequence: CDR1 MNHEY, CDR2 SVGAGI. The sample comes from a study of T cell repertoires in cytomegalovirus infection. General study findings and limits: Ex vivo, HLA-C-restricted CMV-specific TCR beta clonotypes prevailed over the rest of the response.

TCRdb re-derived calls from the reads in MiXCR, one entry per CDR3 protein. The profile shows about 830,000 distinct CDR3 sequences, approximately 30% of them singletons. The chain uses TRBV6-5 and TRBJ2-5, with 9 positions matching TRBD2. Sequencing was performed on cultured CD8+ T cells from PBMCs, taken from culture after CMV antigen stimulation. This sequence originates from a human donor in good health (CMV status not recorded). Some clones in this sample may be carry-over from other donors' samples. In nucleotides, the CDR3 is TGTGCCAGCAGTGAGCGGGGGGCCCCAGAGACCCAGTACTTC. It codes for CASSERGAPETQYF.